Below, 19 T cell receptor beta chains from the same sample are listed, as sequenced in a study of response to subunit inactivated influenza vaccine. One entry per CDR3 protein results from TCRdb running MiXCR on the RT-PCR reads. The data show just under 550,000 distinct CDR3 sequences, 20% to 25% seen once. These data also formed part of another study, on T cells expressing NK-cell markers. That study adds: It was by 5'RACE template switching with UMIs that TCR beta cDNA was made.

The source material was CD4+ T cells sorted from PBMCs, sampled 11 to 12 days after vaccination. These receptors were taken from a man aged 50 to 60 who received an inactivated influenza vaccine.

The J gene is TRBJ2-7, the V gene TRBV6-2 or TRBV6-3; TRBD2 is a possible D gene (5 bases). V lost 4 bases to trimming and J lost 4 bases, with 11 bases between them. The CDR3 runs 13 residues. From germline, CDR1 is MNHEY and CDR2 SVGEGT. CDR3 in DNA: TGTGCCAGCAGTTCCCCCGGGGAATACGAGCAGTACTTC. Protein sequence: CASSSPGEYEQYF.

This clonotype was detected a few times. The genes are TRBV12-3 or TRBV12-4 and TRBJ2-3, with no clear D. V shed 8 bases and J shed 4 bases, with 10 bases lying between them. The CDR3 is made up of 12 amino acids. The CDR3 DNA reads as TGTGCCAGCGGTAGGGTGGCAGATACGCAGTATTTT. It specifies CASGRVADTQYF.

The sample holds a few counts of this clonotype. The rearrangement uses TRBV14 and TRBJ2-5; 9 bases are a match to TRBD2. Germline lookup yields CDR1 SGHDN and CDR2 FVKESK. The V gene end was trimmed by 2 bases and the J gene end by 4 bases; junction bases not matched to a gene: 2. This CDR3 region has 14 residues. CDR3 sequence: CASSQRLAVETQYF. Written as DNA, the CDR3 is TGTGCCAGCAGCCAACGACTAGCGGTAGAGACCCAGTACTTC. Supplemented by reference TRBV14 and TRBJ2-5, the full variable domain reads EAGVTQFPSHSVIEKGQTVTLRCDPISGHDNLYWYRRVMGKEIKFLLHFVKESKQDESGMPNNRFLAERTGGTYSTLKVQPAELEDSGVYFCASSQRLAVETQYFGPGTRLLVL.

CDR3 bases: TGTGCCACCAGCAGAGACAGCGGGAGCTATGAGCAGTTCTTC. This encodes CATSRDSGSYEQFF. The chain joins TRBV15 to TRBJ2-1; 8 nucleotides agree with TRBD2. After removal of 0 bases from V and 8 bases from J, the junction contained 3 bases not matched to a gene. The CDR3 is 14 residues long. Germline assignment: CDR1 LNHNV and CDR2 YYDKDF (reference sequence).

The rearrangement uses TRBV12-3 or TRBV12-4 and TRBJ2-1; D possibly matches TRBD1 or TRBD2 (5 bases each). The CDR3 runs 13 residues. The V and J ends lost 5 bases and 5 bases respectively, with 10 bases between them. Here the CDR3 DNA reads TGTGCCAGCAGTCGGGACGAAAACAATGAGCAGTTCTTC. It encodes CASSRDENNEQFF.

The chain has TRBV20-1 and TRBJ2-1; perhaps TRBD2 as D (5 bases). V lost 4 bases and J 0 bases, leaving 10 bases between the germline ends. Germline assignment: CDR1 DFQATT and CDR2 SNEGSKA (reference sequence). The CDR3 extends over 14 amino acids. The CDR3 DNA follows: TGCAGTGCTACGGACTTGAGCTCCTACAATGAGCAGTTCTTC. Translated, it gives CSATDLSSYNEQFF.

J is TRBJ2-7 and V is TRBV28; D is tentatively TRBD1 or TRBD2 (5 bases each). The V gene's germline CDR1 is MDHEN and CDR2 SYDVKM. This CDR3 spans 15 amino acids. V was pared by 4 bases and J by 3 bases, with 16 bases between. In nucleotides, the CDR3 is TGTGCCAGCAGTTCCGGGACGGAGACGATCTACGAGCAGTACTTC. This gives the protein CASSSGTETIYEQYF.

A few counts support this clonotype. This chain uses TRBV10-3 with TRBJ2-7, with a weak D call TRBD1 (6 bases). V lost 4 bases, J lost 5 bases, and 9 bases lay in between. Per germline, CDR1 ENHRY and CDR2 SYGVKD. This CDR3 comprises 12 residues. CDR3 protein: CAISGQENEQYF. CDR3 nucleotides: TGTGCCATCAGTGGACAGGAGAACGAGCAGTACTTC.

The CDR3 DNA reads TGCAGTGCTAGACACCAACTAGCGGGGGGGCGGTTAGAGGGGCCAGATACGCAGTATTTT. The encoded protein is CSARHQLAGGRLEGPDTQYF. The V call is TRBV20-1, the J call TRBJ2-3, with TRBD2 identical over 13 bases. CDR1 and CDR2 from the germline V gene are DFQATT and SNEGSKA (reference sequence). After removal of 2 bases from V and 4 bases from J, the junction contained 18 bases not matched to a gene. CDR3 length equals 20 residues.

This rearrangement joins TRBV20-1 to TRBJ2-1; 7 nucleotides line up with TRBD2. Germline V gene data show CDR1 as DFQATT and CDR2 as SNEGSKA (reference sequence). Losses at the gene ends were 1 base for V and 10 bases for J; bases not matched to a gene: 16. CDR3 size: 16 residues. The CDR3 DNA follows: TGCAGTGCTAGAGCCGACGGACTAGGTCCTACCAGAGAGCAGTTCTTC. Amino acid sequence: CSARADGLGPTREQFF.

This sequence joins TRBV2 and TRBJ2-2; D call uncertain. The CDR3 sequence is 15 residues long. Deletions cut 3 bases from V and 0 bases from J, with 8 bases between. Germline V gives CDR1 SNHLY, CDR2 FYNNEI. The CDR3 is CASSDRTANTGELFF. CDR3 bases: TGTGCCAGCAGTGATAGGACCGCGAACACCGGGGAGCTGTTTTTT.

This clonotype was observed a few times. This chain's CDR3 is CATSDWTSGTSTDTQYF. Here the CDR3 DNA reads TGTGCCACCAGTGACTGGACTAGCGGGACTAGCACAGATACGCAGTATTTT. This rearrangement joins TRBV24-1 to TRBJ2-3; 12 nucleotides match TRBD2. J was trimmed by 0 bases and V by 4 bases; bases with no gene match: 4. Germline loops: CDR1 KGHDR, CDR2 SFDVKD. The CDR3 totals 17 residues.

The CDR3 spells CASSWGMGLSQPQHF. The CDR3 region has the DNA TGTGCCAGCAGCTGGGGGATGGGGTTAAGTCAGCCCCAGCATTTT. The rearrangement joins TRBV7-2 to TRBJ1-5; weak D call: TRBD1 (5 bases). The CDR3 runs 15 residues. Trimming removed 4 bases from V and 6 bases from J, with 16 bases in between. The germline V gene has CDR1 SGHTA and CDR2 FQGNSA.

The J gene is TRBJ2-1, the V gene TRBV11-2; 7 bases match TRBD2. V dropped 5 bases and J dropped 5; count of bases not matched to a gene: 3. Germline CDR1 SGHAT, CDR2 FQNNGV. This CDR3 is 13 amino acids long. Here the CDR3 DNA reads TGTGCCAGCAGCAGGACTAGAGACAATGAGCAGTTCTTC. Translation: CASSRTRDNEQFF.

This chain joins TRBV11-2 and TRBJ2-6, with 12 nucleotides matching TRBD2. The CDR3 is 17 amino acids. V was clipped by 10 bases and J by 3 bases; unmatched bases: 10. The V gene's germline CDR1 is SGHAT and CDR2 FQNNGV. The CDR3 reads CATGASGRAIGANVLTF. CDR3 in DNA: TGTGCCACGGGGGCTAGCGGGAGGGCAATTGGGGCCAACGTCCTGACTTTC.

This clonotype was observed a handful of times. The CDR3 region has the DNA TGTGCCAGCAGCCAAGATGCAGGACAGGGAAATCAGCCCCAGCATTTT. Translating it yields CASSQDAGQGNQPQHF. V usage is TRBV4-2 and J usage is TRBJ1-5; 8 bases map to TRBD1. Germline V gene data show CDR1 as LGHNA and CDR2 as YNFKEQ. This CDR3 has 16 amino acids. The J segment lost 4 bases and the V segment lost 0 bases, leaving 5 bases of the junction unmatched.

This clonotype has only a few counts. This chain uses TRBV12-3 or TRBV12-4 with TRBJ2-1, with a weak D call TRBD2 (6 bases). Trimming stripped 6 bases from V and 6 bases from J, with 18 bases between. The CDR3 covers 15 residues. This chain's CDR3 is CASSPGLFLSNEQFF. CDR3 sequence (DNA): TGTGCCAGCAGCCCGGGACTCTTTCTCTCCAATGAGCAGTTCTTC.

This clonotype was found a few times. Here the CDR3 DNA reads TGTGCCAGCAGTTTAAGGAGCAGGGGAGGTGAAGCTTTCTTT. This codes for CASSLRSRGGEAFF. The chain combines TRBV12-3 or TRBV12-4 with TRBJ1-1; maybe TRBD1 (6 bases). V lost 2 bases and J 7 bases, leaving 14 bases between the germline ends. CDR3 length: 14 residues.

The CDR3 bases are TGTGCCAGCAGCCAACGGACTAAATCCTACGAGCAGTACTTC. This codes for CASSQRTKSYEQYF. The chain is built from TRBV7-2 and TRBJ2-7, with D possibly TRBD2 on 6 matching bases. In germline, CDR1 is SGHTA, CDR2 FQGNSA. Trimming removed 5 bases from V and 1 base from J, with 12 bases in between. There are 14 residues in the CDR3.